These 11 T cell receptor beta chains were all obtained from the same sample, sequenced in a study of shared clonotypes between healthy human individuals. Naive CD8 cells lacked CD45RO and underwent positive selection for CCR7, leaving out terminally differentiated effector memory CD45RA+ cells. TCRdb keeps only in-frame clones here, not all; method: immunoSEQ multiplex PCR. Of around 600,000 clones in the sample, about 95% were seen once. The sequenced sample consisted of naive CD8+ T cells sorted from blood. The receptors originated from a woman in her thirties in good health.

The chain links TRBV4-1 to TRBJ2-7; 11 bases match TRBD2. With V trimmed by 4 bases and J by 4 bases, 12 bases remained unmatched. The germline V gene has CDR1 MGHRA and CDR2 YSYEKL. The CDR3 runs to 17 residues. This chain's CDR3 is CASSRSSLAGDLYEQYF. The DNA of the CDR3 is TGCGCCAGCAGCCGATCTTCACTAGCGGGAGACTTATACGAGCAGTACTTC.

V and J are TRBV2 and TRBJ2-7; 7 positions agree with TRBD2. V lost 7 bases to trimming and J lost 0 bases; unmatched junction nucleotides: 9. The CDR3 runs to 15 residues. Germline lookup yields CDR1 SNHLY and CDR2 FYNNEI. CDR3 nucleotide sequence: TGTGCCAGCATGCTGAGGTCTAGCGGCTCCTACGAGCAGTACTTC. Translated, it gives CASMLRSSGSYEQYF.

The chain carries TRBV6-1 and TRBJ2-4, with a possible D match to TRBD1 (6 bases). The CDR3 runs to 18 residues. Trimming took 4 bases from V and 3 from J, leaving 22 bases between them. Germline CDR1 reads MNHNS; CDR2 reads SASEGT. Written as DNA, the CDR3 is TGTGCCAGCAGTGGGTTCGGTTGGGGGCTCATCGGCAAAAACATTCAGTACTTC. It translates to CASSGFGWGLIGKNIQYF.

The chain carries TRBV2 and TRBJ2-7; tentatively, D is TRBD2 (6 bases). CDR3 length: 15 amino acids. Trimming shortened V by 1 base and J by 7 bases, and 17 bases separated the two germline ends. Germline lookup yields CDR1 SNHLY and CDR2 FYNNEI. The CDR3 here is CASSEEEEGLWEQYF. The CDR3 DNA follows: TGTGCCAGCAGTGAAGAGGAGGAGGGCCTCTGGGAGCAGTACTTC.

The gene calls are TRBV5-6 and TRBJ2-7; D is uncertain. The CDR3 is made up of 13 amino acids. Deletions cut 3 bases from V and 3 bases from J, with 10 bases between. Germline V CDR1 and CDR2: SGHDT, YYEEEE. CDR3 sequence: CASSYPDGYEQYF. DNA for the CDR3: TGTGCCAGCAGCTACCCCGACGGCTACGAGCAGTACTTC.

This chain links TRBV12-5 with TRBJ2-2, with D possibly TRBD2 on 6 matching bases. The CDR3 is 15 amino acids. Looked up from germline, CDR1 is LGHNT and CDR2 is FRNRAP. Trimming cost V 6 bases and J 7 bases, with 18 bases left between them. The CDR3 DNA reads as TGTGCTAGTGGAAGTACTAGGGAGGAGATCGGGGAGCTGTTTTTT. Residues: CASGSTREEIGELFF.

This clone was seen only once. The J gene is TRBJ2-5, the V gene TRBV6-5; D possibly corresponds to TRBD2 (6 bases). The CDR3 has 15 residues. Per germline, CDR1 MNHEY and CDR2 SVGAGI. The V end was cut by 5 bases, the J end by 3 bases, with 16 bases between. As DNA, the CDR3 is TGTGCCAGCAGTCTACGACGCGGGGATGAAGAGACCCAGTACTTC. Translation: CASSLRRGDEETQYF.

The rearrangement joins TRBV2 to TRBJ1-2; D ambiguous. The CDR3 sequence is 15 residues long. Germline V lookup: CDR1 SNHLY, CDR2 FYNNEI. V lost 4 bases and J 3 bases, leaving 15 bases between the germline ends. DNA of the CDR3: TGTGCCAGCAGTGGTCTAGACACCTCCTACTATGGCTACACCTTC. The encoded protein is CASSGLDTSYYGYTF.

The rearrangement joins TRBV2 to TRBJ2-2, with a possible D match to TRBD2 (6 bases). The germline gives CDR1 SNHLY, CDR2 FYNNEI. Trimming took 3 bases from V and 1 from J, leaving 15 bases between them. The CDR3 is made up of 17 amino acids. CDR3 residues: CASSEEGRWMNTGELFF. In DNA form, the CDR3 reads TGTGCCAGCAGTGAGGAGGGGCGTTGGATGAACACCGGGGAGCTGTTTTTT. The full variable domain, its missing parts supplied by reference TRBV2 and TRBJ2-2, is EPEVTQTPSHQVTQMGQEVILRCVPISNHLYFYWYRQILGQKVEFLVSFYNNEISEKSEIFDDQFSVERPDGSNFTLKIRSTKLEDSAMYFCASSEEGRWMNTGELFFGEGSRLTVL.

This chain uses TRBV19 with TRBJ1-5; D unclear. V dropped 3 bases and J dropped 7 bases, with 16 bases sitting between them. The germline V gene has CDR1 LNHDA and CDR2 SQIVND (reference sequence). This CDR3 is 15 amino acids long. This CDR3 reads CASSIWKALRQPQHF. Written as DNA, the CDR3 is TGTGCCAGTAGTATCTGGAAAGCGTTGAGGCAGCCCCAGCATTTT.

This chain connects TRBV9 to TRBJ2-7, with 15 bases fitting TRBD2. The junction had 9 bases not matched to a gene; V was cut back by 3 bases and J by 8 bases. The germline V gene encodes CDR1 SGDLS and CDR2 YYNGEE. This CDR3 contains 16 residues. The CDR3 loop reads CASSDPGTSGRSKQYF. CDR3 nucleotides: TGTGCCAGCAGCGATCCCGGGACTAGCGGGAGGTCGAAGCAGTACTTC.